The 30 T cell receptor beta chains in this list originate from one sample, sequenced in a study of T cells in Graves' hyperthyroidism and ophthalmopathy. TCR beta CDR3 regions were amplified from RNA transcripts. HTBI primers were the set used in a first-round RT-PCR of the TCR CDR3. TCRdb reprocessed the multiplex PCR reads with MiXCR, giving one entry per CDR3 protein. The table includes nearly 750,000 distinct CDR3 sequences, about 35% detected once. What was sequenced was blood. Receptor source: a woman in her forties with Graves' hyperthyroidism.

This clonotype was counted at least ten times. The genes are TRBV28 and TRBJ2-7; 10 positions agree with TRBD2. Germline lookup yields CDR1 MDHEN and CDR2 SYDVKM. CDR3 size: 15 residues. V shed 5 bases and J 4 bases; nucleotides not matched to a gene: 8. CDR3 sequence reads: CASSPHEREGYEQYF. The CDR3 nucleotides are TGTGCCAGCAGTCCCCACGAGCGGGAGGGATACGAGCAGTACTTC.

This clonotype turned up a few times. The chain links TRBV5-1 to TRBJ1-2, with a possible D match to TRBD1 (6 bases). This CDR3 has 16 residues. CDR1 and CDR2 (germline): SGHRS, YFSETQ. V shed 5 bases and J shed 2 bases, with 19 bases lying between them. CDR3: CASSPPPGDRNYGYTF. The CDR3, as DNA: TGCGCCAGCAGTCCCCCTCCAGGGGACCGAAACTATGGCTACACCTTC.

This chain joins TRBV6-5 and TRBJ1-2, with D maybe TRBD1 (5 bases). Germline assignment: CDR1 MNHEY and CDR2 SVGAGI. Trimming pared 6 bases from V and 11 bases from J, leaving 16 bases between. CDR3 length: 12 amino acids. CDR3 amino acids: CASRTRDRRYTF. The CDR3 DNA sequence: TGTGCCAGCAGGACCCGGGACCGGAGGTACACCTTC.

The rearrangement joins TRBV6-1 to TRBJ1-5, with 8 bases fitting TRBD1. Germline-derived CDR1 and CDR2 are MNHNS and SASEGT. CDR3 length: 15 amino acids. Unmatched junction bases numbered 11, after V lost 6 bases and J lost 7 bases. The DNA for the CDR3 is TGTGCCAGCAGACCCAGGACAGGGCAGCACCAGCCCCAGCATTTT. Its translation is CASRPRTGQHQPQHF.

Ten or more counts support this clonotype. The rearrangement links TRBV29-1 to TRBJ1-4, with D possibly TRBD1 on 6 matching bases. The CDR3 is 14 residues long. The V gene's germline CDR1 is SQVTM and CDR2 ANQGSEA. Trimming pared 6 bases from V and 7 bases from J, leaving 18 bases between. The DNA for the CDR3 is TGCAGCGTGACCGAACAGGGAGGGAGTGAAAAACTGTTTTTT. It yields the protein CSVTEQGGSEKLFF.

This clonotype was recorded at least ten times. The J gene is TRBJ1-1, the V gene TRBV6-5, with D possibly matching TRBD1 (5 bases). Germline CDR1 MNHEY, CDR2 SVGAGI. The V and J ends lost 2 bases and 1 base respectively, with 8 bases between them. This CDR3 is built from 14 residues. The CDR3 DNA sequence: TGTGCCAGCAGTTACGGGACTCCGAACACTGAAGCTTTCTTT. Amino acids: CASSYGTPNTEAFF.

Many counts were recorded for this clonotype. The chain joins TRBV10-3 to TRBJ1-2, with 7 positions matching TRBD1. V was clipped by 6 bases and J by 4 bases; unmatched bases: 20. From germline, CDR1 is ENHRY and CDR2 SYGVKD. The CDR3 covers 18 residues. The CDR3 loop reads CAISTTTGTANLGYGYTF. The CDR3, as DNA: TGTGCCATCAGCACTACCACCGGGACAGCCAACTTGGGCTATGGCTACACCTTC.

Ten or more counts support this clonotype. The J gene is TRBJ1-2, the V gene TRBV10-3; 9 bases map to TRBD1. Germline V gene data show CDR1 as ENHRY and CDR2 as SYGVKD. The CDR3 loop spans 15 amino acids. With V trimmed by 8 bases and J by 8 bases, 15 bases remained unmatched. The CDR3, as DNA: TGTGCCATCCGCTACACCGGGACAGGGAAACTCGGCTACACCTTC. Translating it yields CAIRYTGTGKLGYTF.

In its sample, this clonotype was seen a few times. V and J are TRBV9 and TRBJ2-2, with 12 bases matching TRBD2. Germline assignment: CDR1 SGDLS and CDR2 YYNGEE. The CDR3 runs 16 residues. V shed 4 bases and J 4 bases; nucleotides not matched to a gene: 5. The CDR3 protein is CASSPRLAGATGELFF. CDR3 sequence (DNA): TGTGCCAGCAGCCCTCGACTAGCGGGAGCCACCGGGGAGCTGTTTTTT.

Ten or more counts support this clonotype. The rearrangement joins TRBV5-1 to TRBJ2-5; D might be TRBD2 (7 bases). Trimming took off 5 bases at V and 5 bases at J, with 16 bases between the two ends. The CDR3 totals 14 residues. From germline, CDR1 is SGHRS and CDR2 YFSETQ. The CDR3 sequence: CASSTGGPEETQYF. The CDR3 nucleotides are TGCGCCAGCAGTACCGGGGGGCCGGAGGAGACCCAGTACTTC. The whole variable domain, remainder taken from reference TRBV5-1 and TRBJ2-5, is KAGVTQTPRYLIKTRGQQVTLSCSPISGHRSVSWYQQTPGQGLQFLFEYFSETQRNKGNFPGRFSGRQFSNSRSEMNVSTLELGDSALYLCASSTGGPEETQYFGPGTRLLVL.

This clonotype was detected many times. This chain connects TRBV10-3 to TRBJ1-1; maybe TRBD1 (5 bases). The CDR3 is 13 residues long. V shed 7 bases and J shed 6 bases, with 15 bases lying between them. Germline lookup yields CDR1 ENHRY and CDR2 SYGVKD. In DNA, the CDR3 is TGTGCCATCACCACGAAGCAGGGAGCTGAAGCTTTCTTT. This gives the protein CAITTKQGAEAFF.

This clonotype was seen a few times. The chain carries TRBV5-1 and TRBJ1-1; weak D call: TRBD1 (6 bases). V was clipped by 4 bases and J by 0 bases, with 13 bases between them. Germline V gene lookup returns CDR1 SGHRS and CDR2 YFSETQ. The CDR3 totals 15 residues. Here the CDR3 reads CASSPRQAMNTEAFF. CDR3 in DNA: TGCGCCAGCAGCCCCCGACAGGCCATGAACACTGAAGCTTTCTTT.

About this clonotype: Compared with germline, one end of the junction differs, possibly owing to a read error. This chain uses TRBV5-1 with TRBJ1-2; TRBD1 aligns across 10 bases. CDR1 is SGHRS and CDR2 is YFSETQ in the germline V gene. This CDR3 is 15 amino acids long. CDR3 bases: TGCGCCAGCAGCTCCTGGGGACAGGGGAGCTATGACTACACCTTC. Residues: CASSSWGQGSYDYTF.

The chain combines TRBV27 with TRBJ1-1; TRBD1 is a possible D gene (6 bases). The V gene lost 6 bases and the J gene lost 3 bases, with 17 bases spanning the gap. Per the germline V gene, CDR1 is MNHEY and CDR2 is SMNVEV (reference sequence). The CDR3 consists of 15 residues. The chain's CDR3 is CASRSPEQGDTEAFF. The CDR3 nucleotides are TGTGCCAGCAGAAGCCCGGAACAGGGTGACACTGAAGCTTTCTTT.

This clonotype was seen at least ten times. The CDR3 loop is CASSLGGQGSSYEQYF. CDR3 sequence (DNA): TGTGCCAGCAGCTTAGGGGGACAGGGAAGCTCCTACGAGCAGTACTTC. This chain connects TRBV7-2 to TRBJ2-7, with 9 bases that match TRBD1. The CDR3 length is 16 residues. In germline, CDR1 is SGHTA, CDR2 FQGNSA. V lost 1 base, J lost 0 bases, and 4 bases stayed unmatched.

Turning to this clonotype: This may be a read error, as it is one base from a much larger clone. The CDR3 does not end in the conserved phenylalanine or tryptophan, so this is likely a read error. The rearrangement links TRBV20-1 to TRBJ2-5, with a tentative D call TRBD2 (5 bases). V was pared by 4 bases and J by 6 bases, with 15 bases between. CDR1 is DFQATT, CDR2 SNEGSKA, per germline (reference sequence). The CDR3 is 13 residues long. The CDR3 nucleotides are TGCAGTGCTAACAGCGGCGTCAGGAAGACCCAGTACCTC. Protein sequence: CSANSGVRKTQYL.

A few counts support this clonotype. This chain links TRBV12-3 or TRBV12-4 with TRBJ1-1; TRBD1 agrees at 8 bases. With V trimmed by 6 bases and J by 0 bases, 9 bases remained unmatched. This CDR3 is built from 16 residues. CDR3 in amino acids: CASSGQGPQMNTEAFF. Written as DNA, the CDR3 is TGTGCCAGCAGCGGACAGGGTCCCCAAATGAACACTGAAGCTTTCTTT.

This clonotype has ten or more counts. This chain uses TRBV29-1 with TRBJ1-2; D is perhaps TRBD1 (6 bases). This CDR3 is built from 12 residues. Germline CDR1 SQVTM, CDR2 ANQGSEA. V gave up 7 bases and J gave up 3 bases, with 12 bases separating them. The CDR3: CSAKQGDYGYTF. The DNA of the CDR3 is TGCAGCGCCAAACAGGGAGACTATGGCTACACCTTC.

On this clonotype: The junction shows a germline mismatch at one end, possibly a read error. V is TRBV2 and J is TRBJ2-6; 8 nucleotides match TRBD1. From germline, CDR1 is SNHLY and CDR2 FYNNEI. The CDR3 sequence is 15 residues long. In nucleotides, the CDR3 is TGTGCCAGCAGTCTAAGCCGACAGGGGTTGGTTACTGAAGCTTTC. As protein: CASSLSRQGLVTEAF.

In this sample, this clonotype turned up once. Being one base from a much bigger clone, this may be a read error. This sequence joins TRBV7-9 and TRBJ2-5; D might be TRBD2 (5 bases). From germline, CDR1 is SEHNR and CDR2 FQNEAQ (reference sequence). Trimming removed 4 bases from V and 2 bases from J, with 20 bases in between. This CDR3 region has 17 residues. CDR3 sequence (DNA): TGTGCCAGCAGCTCCGTAACCCTTGGACGGGGACAAGAGACCCAGTACTTC. Translation: CASSSVTLGRGQETQYF. Using reference TRBV7-9 and TRBJ2-5 for the parts outside the CDR3, the full variable domain is DTGVSQNPRHKITKRGQNVTFRCDPISEHNRLYWYRQTLGQGPEFLTYFQNEAQLEKSRLLSDRFSAERPKGSFSTLEIQRTEQGDSAMYLCASSSVTLGRGQETQYFGPGTRLLVL.

This clonotype was recorded at least ten times. The chain uses TRBV19 and TRBJ1-5; 7 bases align to TRBD1. V shed 6 bases, J shed 0 bases, and the junction held 8 bases outside the gene matches. CDR1 is LNHDA and CDR2 is SQIVND in the germline V gene (reference sequence). CDR3 length: 16 amino acids. In DNA, the CDR3 is TGTGCCAGTAGGGATCCGGGACAGTATAGCAATCAGCCCCAGCATTTT. It encodes CASRDPGQYSNQPQHF.

This clonotype has more than one count but fewer than ten. This chain links TRBV12-3 or TRBV12-4 with TRBJ1-5; a weak D match, TRBD1 (5 bases). The CDR3 runs 16 residues. V shed 3 bases and J shed 1 base, with 13 bases lying between them. CDR3 nucleotides: TGTGCCAGCAGTTTTGTCCCGGGACGGAGCAATCAGCCCCAGCATTTT. Translation gives CASSFVPGRSNQPQHF.

This clonotype was seen repeatedly, ten times or more. V gene TRBV19 combines with J gene TRBJ1-6; 9 nucleotides align to TRBD1. Germline assignment: CDR1 LNHDA and CDR2 SQIVND (reference sequence). The CDR3 covers 12 residues. V lost 4 bases, J lost 16 bases, and 5 bases stayed unmatched. In DNA form, the CDR3 reads TGTGCCAGTAGTACGGGACAGGGACAACTCCACTTT. It specifies CASSTGQGQLHF.

There are many counts of this clonotype. The chain is built from TRBV6-5 and TRBJ2-7; TRBD2 aligns across 7 bases. There are 13 residues in the CDR3. V lost 2 bases to trimming and J lost 6 bases; unmatched junction nucleotides: 4. Germline assignment: CDR1 MNHEY and CDR2 SVGAGI. Here the CDR3 DNA reads TGTGCCAGCAGTTACGGGGGGGATTGCGAGCAGTACTTC. The encoded protein is CASSYGGDCEQYF.

The V and J genes are TRBV20-1 and TRBJ1-5; the D is unclear. The V gene's germline CDR1 is DFQATT and CDR2 SNEGSKA (reference sequence). The CDR3 is made up of 17 amino acids. V was trimmed by 3 bases and J by 1 base, leaving 19 bases between them. CDR3 loop: CSASEQLESLSNQPQHF. DNA for the CDR3: TGCAGTGCTAGTGAACAACTTGAATCCCTCAGCAATCAGCCCCAGCATTTT.

The chain couples TRBV20-1 to TRBJ2-3, with TRBD2 matching over 11 bases. CDR1 and CDR2 (germline): DFQATT, SNEGSKA (reference sequence). Trimming cost V 5 bases and J 2 bases; bases outside gene matches: 3. The CDR3 loop spans 14 amino acids. CDR3 in amino acids: CSAGTSGYTDTQYF. The CDR3 DNA is TGCAGTGCTGGGACTAGCGGTTACACAGATACGCAGTATTTT.

There are a few counts of this clonotype. V usage is TRBV6-4 and J usage is TRBJ2-7, with 9 bases that match TRBD1. This CDR3 spans 15 amino acids. Trimming cost V 9 bases and J 3 bases; bases outside gene matches: 12. The germline gives CDR1 MRHNA, CDR2 SNTAGT. CDR3 loop: CARPYPGQGFYEQYF. DNA for the CDR3: TGTGCCAGACCGTACCCGGGACAGGGATTCTACGAGCAGTACTTC.

Worth noting for this clonotype: This sequence may be a read error, since a much larger clone differs from it by one base. The chain couples TRBV12-3 or TRBV12-4 to TRBJ1-2; possibly TRBD1 for D (6 bases). This CDR3 contains 13 residues. The chain's CDR3 is CASTFEGGDGCTF. CDR3 nucleotides: TGTGCCAGCACCTTCGAGGGGGGGGATGGCTGCACCTTC.

This clonotype was found a few times. This sequence joins TRBV2 and TRBJ2-7; D is ambiguous. In germline, CDR1 is SNHLY, CDR2 FYNNEI. V gave up 10 bases and J gave up 1 base, with 23 bases separating them. This CDR3 is built from 16 residues. The CDR3 reads CATKKKYLVGSYEQYF. CDR3 DNA sequence: TGTGCCACAAAAAAAAAGTATCTGGTCGGTTCCTACGAGCAGTACTTC.

This clonotype was observed a handful of times. The V call is TRBV2, the J call TRBJ1-5, with D unclear. Trimming removed 0 bases from V and 2 bases from J, with 8 bases in between. The CDR3 length is 15 residues. In germline, CDR1 is SNHLY, CDR2 FYNNEI. CDR3 nucleotide sequence: TGTGCCAGCAGTGAAGCGCTTCTGGGCAATCAGCCCCAGCATTTT. Protein product: CASSEALLGNQPQHF. The full variable domain, rest sourced from reference TRBV2 and TRBJ1-5, is EPEVTQTPSHQVTQMGQEVILRCVPISNHLYFYWYRQILGQKVEFLVSFYNNEISEKSEIFDDQFSVERPDGSNFTLKIRSTKLEDSAMYFCASSEALLGNQPQHFGDGTRLSIL.